This TCR beta chain was identified during a study of early T cells in non-severe SARS-CoV-2 infection. The table lists this clonotype with many counts. TCRdb reanalysed the 5' RACE reads using MiXCR and keeps one entry per CDR3 protein. The data hold 50,000 to 70,000 distinct CDR3 sequences, with approximately 15% observed a single time. This CDR3 has 15 residues. Germline V lookup: CDR1 SNHLY, CDR2 FYNNEI. V was shortened by 6 bases and J by 0 bases, with 13 bases between the two germline ends. The specimen comprised whole blood, sampled at baseline. The genes are TRBV2 and TRBJ2-3; D gene ambiguous. The TCR originated in an adult who was a healthcare worker with PCR-confirmed SARS-CoV-2 infection or an uninfected control (not recorded which). This CDR3 is CASRAYGLSTDTQYF. DNA for the CDR3: TGTGCCAGCAGAGCATATGGGCTTAGCACAGATACGCAGTATTTT.